This entry lists 15 T cell receptor beta chains sequenced from one sample in a study of OX40 agonist ivuxolimab in advanced cancers. Sequenced by immunoSEQ multiplex PCR; TCRdb stores in-frame clones only, minus some. Among 25,000 to 35,000 clones listed, approximately 86% were seen once. Sequenced here: CD4+ or CD8+ T cells sorted from blood, sampled in a trial of the OX40 agonist ivuxolimab. The receptor source for this set is an adult with an advanced solid tumor such as melanoma, head and neck, liver or kidney cancer.

This chain links TRBV5-6 with TRBJ2-7, with D unclear. CDR1 is SGHDT, CDR2 YYEEEE, per germline. CDR3 length: 15 residues. The V and J ends lost 0 bases and 6 bases respectively, with 16 bases between them. CDR3 amino acids: CASSLEVNLAAEQYF. CDR3 bases: TGTGCCAGCAGCTTGGAGGTCAACTTGGCGGCCGAGCAGTACTTC.

The rearrangement links TRBV7-2 to TRBJ2-3; D unclear. V was cut by 2 bases and J by 0 bases, with 3 bases left in between. The length of the CDR3 is 13 residues. Germline assignment: CDR1 SGHTA and CDR2 FQGNSA. CDR3 coding DNA: TGTGCCAGCAGCTTATTGAGCACAGATACGCAGTATTTT. The encoded protein is CASSLLSTDTQYF.

The CDR3 coding sequence is TGTGCCAGCAGCTTAGAGCCCGACGGGAACAATGAGCAGTTCTTC. It codes for CASSLEPDGNNEQFF. The chain uses TRBV11-2 and TRBJ2-1; weak D call: TRBD2 (5 bases). Germline V gives CDR1 SGHAT, CDR2 FQNNGV. This CDR3 is built from 15 residues. With 0 bases removed from V and 5 bases from J, the gap between germline ends came to 11 bases.

The gene calls are TRBV6-5 and TRBJ1-5, with unresolved D. The germline V gene encodes CDR1 MNHEY and CDR2 SVGAGI. The V and J ends lost 0 bases and 0 bases respectively, with 6 bases between them. The CDR3 loop spans 15 amino acids. CDR3 sequence: CASSYSAYSNQPQHF. The CDR3 nucleotides read TGTGCCAGCAGTTACTCAGCTTATAGCAATCAGCCCCAGCATTTT.

The chain has TRBV28 and TRBJ2-7; D may be TRBD2 (5 bases). Trimming pared 2 bases from V and 5 bases from J, leaving 13 bases between. The CDR3 runs to 14 residues. CDR1 is MDHEN, CDR2 SYDVKM, per germline. In nucleotides, the CDR3 is TGTGCCAGCAGTTTAAGGCCCGGACTCAACGAGCAGTACTTC. Translation gives CASSLRPGLNEQYF.

The chain employs TRBV7-9 and TRBJ1-4; D may be TRBD1 (5 bases). The CDR3 runs 14 residues. V was clipped by 10 bases and J by 5 bases, with 17 bases between them. Germline values: CDR1 SEHNR, CDR2 FQNEAQ (reference sequence). DNA for the CDR3: TGTGCCACCTTCCGGGGAGGGGCGAATGAAAAACTGTTTTTT. This encodes CATFRGGANEKLFF.

CDR3 nucleotide sequence: TGTGCCACCTCTTGGTTTTCGGGACAGGGAGGCGGCCACTATGGCTACACCTTC. It is translated as CATSWFSGQGGGHYGYTF. The J gene is TRBJ1-2, the V gene TRBV28; 9 bases match TRBD1. Germline V gives CDR1 MDHEN, CDR2 SYDVKM. The CDR3 extends over 18 amino acids. V was pared by 10 bases and J by 3 bases, with 21 bases of the junction left unmatched.

The chain carries TRBV10-2 and TRBJ2-2; D unresolved. V was shortened by 5 bases and J by 7 bases, with 14 bases between the two germline ends. Germline V gene data show CDR1 as WSHSY and CDR2 as SAAADI. The CDR3 runs to 14 residues. The CDR3 DNA follows: TGCGCCAGCAGTAATACCAGTGGGTACGGGGAGCTGTTTTTT. Translated, it gives CASSNTSGYGELFF.

This chain connects TRBV30 to TRBJ2-7; D call uncertain. V lost 0 bases and J lost 3, with 9 bases in between. The CDR3 is 13 residues long. CDR1 is GTSNPN, CDR2 SVGIG, per germline (reference sequence). CDR3 coding DNA: TGTGCCTGGAGTGTTTATACTGGCTACGAGCAGTACTTC. Amino acids: CAWSVYTGYEQYF.

The genes are TRBV7-6 and TRBJ2-5; 8 nucleotides align to TRBD1. The germline CDR1 and CDR2 sequences are SGHVS and FNYEAQ. This CDR3 has 19 amino acids. Unmatched junction bases numbered 17, after V lost 2 bases and J lost 3 bases. The CDR3 here is CASSLNVGTGWRKEETQYF. In DNA, the CDR3 is TGTGCCAGCAGCTTAAACGTTGGGACAGGTTGGCGGAAAGAAGAGACCCAGTACTTC. Using reference TRBV7-6 and TRBJ2-5 for the parts outside the CDR3, the full variable domain is GAGVSQSPRYKVTKRGQDVALRCDPISGHVSLYWYRQALGQGPEFLTYFNYEAQQDKSGLPNDRFSAERPEGSISTLTIQRTEQRDSAMYRCASSLNVGTGWRKEETQYFGPGTRLLVL.

The chain couples TRBV5-6 to TRBJ1-1, with D hard to call. The CDR3 is 12 residues long. V was pared by 4 bases and J by 11 bases, with 15 bases between. Germline CDR1 SGHDT, CDR2 YYEEEE. Written as DNA, the CDR3 is TGTGCCAGCAGCCCCGGACCGATTCCCGCTTTCTTT. As protein: CASSPGPIPAFF.

The chain joins TRBV28 to TRBJ2-1; 10 bases match TRBD2. J was trimmed by 5 bases and V by 6 bases; bases with no gene match: 10. CDR3 length: 16 amino acids. Germline CDR1 MDHEN, CDR2 SYDVKM. CDR3: CASRSLAGGLHNEQFF. Written as DNA, the CDR3 is TGTGCCAGCAGATCTTTAGCGGGAGGTCTTCACAATGAGCAGTTCTTC. Looking up the rest from reference TRBV28 and TRBJ2-1 gives the full variable domain: DVKVTQSSRYLVKRTGEKVFLECVQDMDHENMFWYRQDPGLGLRLIYFSYDVKMKEKGDIPEGYSVSREKKERFSLILESASTNQTSMYLCASRSLAGGLHNEQFFGPGTRLTVL.

The CDR3 DNA follows: TGTGCCAGCAGCGATGCGGGAGCTACTTTCAATGAGCAGTTCTTC. This sequence encodes CASSDAGATFNEQFF. The chain has TRBV9 and TRBJ2-1; 7 bases agree with TRBD2. This CDR3 is built from 15 residues. CDR1 is SGDLS and CDR2 is YYNGEE in the germline V gene. The trim removed 3 bases at V and 6 bases at J, leaving 9 bases unmatched.

The chain combines TRBV5-1 with TRBJ2-5; 8 bases agree with TRBD1. Germline V gene data show CDR1 as SGHRS and CDR2 as YFSETQ. The CDR3 is 14 amino acids. V gave up 4 bases and J gave up 5 bases; unmatched junction bases: 7. CDR3 in DNA: TGCGCCAGCAGCACGGGGACAGGCTTGGAGACCCAGTACTTC. It specifies CASSTGTGLETQYF.

The genes are TRBV6-6 and TRBJ1-2; D perhaps matches TRBD1 (6 bases). Germline loops: CDR1 MNHNY, CDR2 SVGAGI (reference sequence). The CDR3 covers 14 residues. Deletions cut 5 bases from V and 3 bases from J, with 13 bases between. This CDR3 reads CASSPTGAYYGYTF. The CDR3 region has the DNA TGTGCCAGCAGTCCCACGGGGGCTTACTATGGCTACACCTTC.